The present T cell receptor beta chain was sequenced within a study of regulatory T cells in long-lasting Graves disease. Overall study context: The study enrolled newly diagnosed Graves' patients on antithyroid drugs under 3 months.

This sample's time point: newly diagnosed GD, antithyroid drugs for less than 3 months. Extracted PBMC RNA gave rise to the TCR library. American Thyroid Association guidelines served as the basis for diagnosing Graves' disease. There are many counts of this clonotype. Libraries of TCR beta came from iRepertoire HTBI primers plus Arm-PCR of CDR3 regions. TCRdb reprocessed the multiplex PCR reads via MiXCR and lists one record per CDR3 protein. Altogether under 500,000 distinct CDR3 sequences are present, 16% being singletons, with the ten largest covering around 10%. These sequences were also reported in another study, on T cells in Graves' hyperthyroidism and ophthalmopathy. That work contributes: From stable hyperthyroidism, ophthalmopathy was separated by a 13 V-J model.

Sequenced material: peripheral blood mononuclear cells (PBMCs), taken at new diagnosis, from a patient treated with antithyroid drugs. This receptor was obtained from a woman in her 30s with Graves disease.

In nucleotides, the CDR3 is TGCAGTGGAAGCCGGGACGAGCTTGAGGATGAGCAGTTCTTC. Amino acids: CSGSRDELEDEQFF. V gene TRBV20-1 combines with J gene TRBJ2-1, with D tentatively TRBD1 or TRBD2 (5 bases each). From germline, CDR1 is DFQATT and CDR2 SNEGSKA (reference sequence). The CDR3 covers 14 residues. V gave up 7 bases and J gave up 8 bases, with 21 bases separating them.